This T cell receptor beta chain is from a study of blood T cell repertoires in COVID-19. Profiling relied on immunoSEQ multiplex PCR, and the TCRdb table lists in-frame clones only, not all of them. The data contain roughly 160,000 clones, approximately 85% of them singletons. The source of this sequence is an elderly man with COVID-19, enrolled during active disease. Sequencing was carried out using peripheral blood.

CDR3 coding DNA: TGTGCCAGCAGCCAAGGTAACAGCCTCTCTGGAAACACCATATATTTT. It encodes CASSQGNSLSGNTIYF. V and J are TRBV14 and TRBJ1-3; D is uncertain. CDR1 is SGHDN, CDR2 FVKESK, per germline. Trimming took off 1 base at V and 0 bases at J, with 10 bases between the two ends. The length of the CDR3 is 16 residues.